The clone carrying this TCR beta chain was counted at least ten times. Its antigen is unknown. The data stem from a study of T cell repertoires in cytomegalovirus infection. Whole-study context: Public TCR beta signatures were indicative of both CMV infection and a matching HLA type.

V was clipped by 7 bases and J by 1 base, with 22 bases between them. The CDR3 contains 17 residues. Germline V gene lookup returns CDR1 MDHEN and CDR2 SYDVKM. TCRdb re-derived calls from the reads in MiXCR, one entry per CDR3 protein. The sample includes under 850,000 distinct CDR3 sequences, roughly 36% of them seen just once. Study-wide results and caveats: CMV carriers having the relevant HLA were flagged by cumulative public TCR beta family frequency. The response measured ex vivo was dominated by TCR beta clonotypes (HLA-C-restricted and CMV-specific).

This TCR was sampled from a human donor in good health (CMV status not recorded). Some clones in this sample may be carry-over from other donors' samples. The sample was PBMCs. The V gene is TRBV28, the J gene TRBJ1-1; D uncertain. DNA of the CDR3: TGTGCCAGCACCCCTGAAGCGGCACGGAGGGAGAACACTGAAGCTTTCTTT. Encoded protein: CASTPEAARRENTEAFF.